This record covers a single T cell receptor (beta chain). The table lists this clonotype with a few counts. The antigen it binds to is not known. Within one base of it there is no much larger clone, and no base qualities were kept. The entry originates in a study of T-cell reconstitution after alpha-beta-depleted transplantation in children (dated by TCRdb to about 2016). In terms of the full investigation: T-cell immune reconstitution after TCRalphabeta/CD19-depleted allogeneic hematopoietic cell transplantation in children was quantitatively tracked in the study by means of TCR repertoire profiling.

To prepare the library, PCR was applied. Sequenced using an Illumina HiSeq 2500. Molecular barcoding was employed in the preparation of TCR libraries, with unique molecular identifiers being used to normalize TCRbeta repertoire quantification. TCRdb handled the public reads itself, with Q25 trimming in fastp and clone calling in MiXCR, and kept productive beta chains. Rows matching on CDR3 protein sequence are summarized as one entry with the most common DNA and genes. This sample gives hundreds of thousands of distinct CDR3 sequences in total; 15% to 20% of them show up just once. Clones ranked in the top ten supply 3.3% of the sample. Specimen: PBMCs from the stem cell graft donor, collected from the stem cell graft. The clonotype was recovered from a human donor who donated a stem cell graft to a child with acute lymphoblastic leukemia.

CDR3 sequence: CASSLMAGGNQPQHF. The DNA sequence reads TGTGCCAGCAGCTTAATGGCAGGGGGCAATCAGCCCCAGCATTTT. The chain was built from TRBV7-3 and TRBJ1-5; a tentative D match to TRBD1 spans 6 bases. Trimming removed 1 base from V and 2 bases from J, leaving 9 bases between the germline ends. CDR1 is given as SGHTA and CDR2 as FQGTGA, both from the germline V gene. The CDR3 goes from the cysteine to the phenylalanine over 15 residues. Here the CDR3 DNA is all that survives: 45 bases in frame from base 1.